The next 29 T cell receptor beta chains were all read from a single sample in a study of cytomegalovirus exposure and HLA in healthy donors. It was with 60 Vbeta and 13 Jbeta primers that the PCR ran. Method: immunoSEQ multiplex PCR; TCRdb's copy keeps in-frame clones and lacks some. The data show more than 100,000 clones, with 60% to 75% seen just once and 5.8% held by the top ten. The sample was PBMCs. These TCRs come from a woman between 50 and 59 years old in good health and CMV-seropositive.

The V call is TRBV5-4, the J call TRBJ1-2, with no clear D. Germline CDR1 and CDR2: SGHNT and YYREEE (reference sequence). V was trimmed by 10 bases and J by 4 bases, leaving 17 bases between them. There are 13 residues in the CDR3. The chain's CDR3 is CAGGGINSYGYTF. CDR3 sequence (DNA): TGTGCCGGCGGAGGAATAAACTCCTATGGCTACACCTTC.

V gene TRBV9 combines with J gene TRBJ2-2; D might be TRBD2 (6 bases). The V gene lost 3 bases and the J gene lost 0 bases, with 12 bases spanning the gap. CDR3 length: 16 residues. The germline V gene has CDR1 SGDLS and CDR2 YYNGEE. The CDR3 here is CASSGNSGSNTGELFF. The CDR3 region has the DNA TGTGCCAGCAGCGGGAATAGCGGATCGAACACCGGGGAGCTGTTTTTT.

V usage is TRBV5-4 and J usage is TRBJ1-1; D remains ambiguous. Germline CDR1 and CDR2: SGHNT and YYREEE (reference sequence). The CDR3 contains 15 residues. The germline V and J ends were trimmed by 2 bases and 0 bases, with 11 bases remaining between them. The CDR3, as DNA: TGTGCCAGCAGCTTTAGCGCCGTCCTGAACACTGAAGCTTTCTTT. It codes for CASSFSAVLNTEAFF.

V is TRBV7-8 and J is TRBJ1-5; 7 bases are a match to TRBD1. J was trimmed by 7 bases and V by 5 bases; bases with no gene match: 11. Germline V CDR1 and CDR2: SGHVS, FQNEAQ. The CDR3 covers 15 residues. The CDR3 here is CASSLLRQGGQPQHF. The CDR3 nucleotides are TGTGCCAGCAGCCTCCTAAGACAGGGCGGGCAGCCCCAGCATTTT. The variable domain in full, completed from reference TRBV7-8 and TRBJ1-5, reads GAGVSQSPRYKVAKRGQDVALRCDPISGHVSLFWYQQALGQGPEFLTYFQNEAQLDKSGLPSDRFFAERPEGSVSTLKIQRTQQEDSAVYLCASSLLRQGGQPQHFGDGTRLSIL.

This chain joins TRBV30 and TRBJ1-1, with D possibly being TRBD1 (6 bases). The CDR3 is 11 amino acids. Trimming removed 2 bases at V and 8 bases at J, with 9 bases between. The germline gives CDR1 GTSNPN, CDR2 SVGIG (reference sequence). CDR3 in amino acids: CAWSPGTEAFF. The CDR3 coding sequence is TGTGCCTGGAGTCCCGGGACAGAAGCTTTCTTT.

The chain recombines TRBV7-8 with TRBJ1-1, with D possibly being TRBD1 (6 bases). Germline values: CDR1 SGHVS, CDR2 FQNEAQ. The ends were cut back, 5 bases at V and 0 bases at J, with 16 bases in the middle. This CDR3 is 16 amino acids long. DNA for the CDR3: TGTGCCAGCAGCCCAAACAGGGTATCCATGAACACTGAAGCTTTCTTT. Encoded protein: CASSPNRVSMNTEAFF.

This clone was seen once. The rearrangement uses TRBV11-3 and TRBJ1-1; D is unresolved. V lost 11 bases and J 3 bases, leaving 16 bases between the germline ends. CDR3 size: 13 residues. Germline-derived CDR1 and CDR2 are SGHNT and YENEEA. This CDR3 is CAVRRRQDTEAFF. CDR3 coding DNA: TGTGCCGTCAGGCGTCGGCAGGACACTGAAGCTTTCTTT.

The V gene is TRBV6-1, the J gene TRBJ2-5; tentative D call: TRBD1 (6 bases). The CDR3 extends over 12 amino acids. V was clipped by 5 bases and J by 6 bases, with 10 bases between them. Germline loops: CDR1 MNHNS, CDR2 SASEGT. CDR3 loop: CASSSGTKTQYF. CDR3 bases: TGTGCCAGCAGTTCCGGGACAAAGACCCAGTACTTC.

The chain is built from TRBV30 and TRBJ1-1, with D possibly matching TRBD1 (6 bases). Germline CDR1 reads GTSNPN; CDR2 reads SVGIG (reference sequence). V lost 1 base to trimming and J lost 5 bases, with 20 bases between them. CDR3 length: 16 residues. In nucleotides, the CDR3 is TGTGCCTGGAGTGCCCGCGTGGGGGGGCGCGGGACTGAAGCTTTCTTT. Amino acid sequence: CAWSARVGGRGTEAFF.

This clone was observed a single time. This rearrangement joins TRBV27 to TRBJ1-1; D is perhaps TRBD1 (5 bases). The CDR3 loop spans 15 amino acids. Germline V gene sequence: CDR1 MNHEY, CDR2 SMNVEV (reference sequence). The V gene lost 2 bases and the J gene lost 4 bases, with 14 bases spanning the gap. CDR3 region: CASSLAASRGTEAFF. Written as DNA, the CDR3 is TGTGCCAGCAGTTTAGCCGCTTCAAGGGGCACTGAAGCTTTCTTT.

The CDR3 region has the DNA TGTGCCAGCTCCCTAGCGGGGGACGTATACGAGCAGTACTTC. This codes for CASSLAGDVYEQYF. This chain joins TRBV25-1 and TRBJ2-7; TRBD2 agrees at 10 bases. The CDR3 has 14 amino acids. The V gene end was trimmed by 8 bases and the J gene end by 4 bases; junction bases not matched to a gene: 8. Germline V CDR1 and CDR2: MGHDK, SYGVNS.

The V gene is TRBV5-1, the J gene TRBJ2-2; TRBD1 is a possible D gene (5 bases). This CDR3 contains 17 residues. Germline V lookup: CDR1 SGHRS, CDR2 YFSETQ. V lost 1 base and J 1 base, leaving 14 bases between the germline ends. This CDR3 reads CASSLRDSARNTGELFF. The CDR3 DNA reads TGCGCCAGCAGCTTGAGAGACAGCGCGAGGAACACCGGGGAGCTGTTTTTT.

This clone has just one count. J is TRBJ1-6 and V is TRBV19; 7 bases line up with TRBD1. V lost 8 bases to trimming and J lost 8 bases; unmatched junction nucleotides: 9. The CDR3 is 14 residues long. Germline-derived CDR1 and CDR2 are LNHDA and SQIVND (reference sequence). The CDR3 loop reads CASALNRGDSPLHF. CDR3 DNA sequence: TGTGCCAGTGCCCTTAACAGGGGAGATTCACCCCTCCACTTT. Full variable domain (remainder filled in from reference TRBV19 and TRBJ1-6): DGGITQSPKYLFRKEGQNVTLSCEQNLNHDAMYWYRQDPGQGLRLIYYSQIVNDFQKGDIAEGYSVSREKKESFPLTVTSAQKNPTAFYLCASALNRGDSPLHFGNGTRLTVT.

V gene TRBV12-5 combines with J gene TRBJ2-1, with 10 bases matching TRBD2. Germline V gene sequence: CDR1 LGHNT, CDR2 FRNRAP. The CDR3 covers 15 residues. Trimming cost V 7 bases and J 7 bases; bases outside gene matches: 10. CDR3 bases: TGTGCTAGTGTCCCCGAAGCGGGGGGGCCGAATGAGCAGTTCTTC. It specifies CASVPEAGGPNEQFF.

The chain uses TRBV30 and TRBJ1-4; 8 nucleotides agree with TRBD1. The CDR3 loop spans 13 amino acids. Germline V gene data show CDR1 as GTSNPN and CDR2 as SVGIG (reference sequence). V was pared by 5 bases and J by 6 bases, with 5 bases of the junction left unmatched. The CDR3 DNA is TGTGCCTGGGACAGGGGCCGGGATGAAAAACTGTTTTTT. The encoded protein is CAWDRGRDEKLFF.

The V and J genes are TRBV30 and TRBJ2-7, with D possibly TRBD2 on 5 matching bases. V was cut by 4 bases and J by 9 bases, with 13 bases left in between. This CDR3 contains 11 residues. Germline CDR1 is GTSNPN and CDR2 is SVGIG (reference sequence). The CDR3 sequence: CAWKPTGWQYF. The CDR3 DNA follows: TGTGCCTGGAAGCCTACGGGGTGGCAGTACTTC. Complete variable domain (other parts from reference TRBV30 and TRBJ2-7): SQTIHQWPATLVQPVGSPLSLECTVEGTSNPNLYWYRQAAGRGLQLLFYSVGIGQISSEVPQNLSASRPQDRQFILSSKKLLLSDSGFYLCAWKPTGWQYFGPGTRLTVT.

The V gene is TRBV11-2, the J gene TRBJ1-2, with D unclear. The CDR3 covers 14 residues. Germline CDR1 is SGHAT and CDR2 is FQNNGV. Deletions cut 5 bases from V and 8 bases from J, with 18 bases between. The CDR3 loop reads CASSPRSRRGGYTF. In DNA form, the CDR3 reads TGTGCCAGCAGCCCTCGTAGTCGACGGGGAGGCTACACCTTC.

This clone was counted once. The chain's CDR3 is CAISTTKGRDYGYTF. The CDR3 DNA reads as TGTGCCATCAGTACAACGAAGGGCAGGGACTATGGCTACACCTTC. The chain recombines TRBV10-3 with TRBJ1-2; weak D call: TRBD1 (5 bases). V was shortened by 5 bases and J by 3 bases, with 16 bases between the two germline ends. The CDR3 totals 15 residues. Germline CDR1 reads ENHRY; CDR2 reads SYGVKD.

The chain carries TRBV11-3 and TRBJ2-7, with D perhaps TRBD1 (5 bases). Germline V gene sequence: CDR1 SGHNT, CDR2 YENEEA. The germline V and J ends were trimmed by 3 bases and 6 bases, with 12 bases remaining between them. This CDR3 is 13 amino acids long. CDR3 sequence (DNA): TGTGCCAGCAGCTTGGGCAAGGGGTTCGAGCAGTACTTC. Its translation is CASSLGKGFEQYF.

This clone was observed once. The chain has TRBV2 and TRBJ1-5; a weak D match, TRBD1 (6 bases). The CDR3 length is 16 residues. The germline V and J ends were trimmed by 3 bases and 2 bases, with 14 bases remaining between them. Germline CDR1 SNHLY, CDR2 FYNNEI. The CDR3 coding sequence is TGTGCCAGCAGTGACTATTCTGGGGGCCGCAATCAGCCCCAGCATTTT. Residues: CASSDYSGGRNQPQHF.

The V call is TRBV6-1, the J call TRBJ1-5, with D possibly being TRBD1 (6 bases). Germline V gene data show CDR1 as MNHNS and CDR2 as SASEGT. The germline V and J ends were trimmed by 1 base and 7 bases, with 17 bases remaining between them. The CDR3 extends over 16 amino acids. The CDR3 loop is CASSEGSGGPGQPQHF. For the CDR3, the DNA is TGTGCCAGCAGTGAAGGGTCCGGGGGGCCAGGACAGCCCCAGCATTTT.

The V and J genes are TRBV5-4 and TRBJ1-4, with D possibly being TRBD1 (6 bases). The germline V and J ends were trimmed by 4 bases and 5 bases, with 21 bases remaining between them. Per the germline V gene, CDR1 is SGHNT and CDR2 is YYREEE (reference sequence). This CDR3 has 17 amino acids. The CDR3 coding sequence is TGTGCCAGCAGCCGGGGACATAACCTGGTGGTAAATGAAAAACTGTTTTTT. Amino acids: CASSRGHNLVVNEKLFF.

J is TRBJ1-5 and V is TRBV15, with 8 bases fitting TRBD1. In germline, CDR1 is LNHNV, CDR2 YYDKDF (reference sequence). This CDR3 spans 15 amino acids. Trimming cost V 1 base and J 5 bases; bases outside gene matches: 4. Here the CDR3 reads CATSRGTGWHQPQHF. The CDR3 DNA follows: TGTGCCACCAGCAGAGGGACAGGGTGGCATCAGCCCCAGCATTTT.

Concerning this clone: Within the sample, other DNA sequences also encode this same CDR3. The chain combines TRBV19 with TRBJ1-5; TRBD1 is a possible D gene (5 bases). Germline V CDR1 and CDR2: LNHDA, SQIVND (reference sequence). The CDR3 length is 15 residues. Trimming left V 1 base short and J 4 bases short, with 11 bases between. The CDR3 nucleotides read TGTGCCAGTAGTATAGGCCAGGGCTTAAATCAGCCCCAGCATTTT. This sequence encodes CASSIGQGLNQPQHF.

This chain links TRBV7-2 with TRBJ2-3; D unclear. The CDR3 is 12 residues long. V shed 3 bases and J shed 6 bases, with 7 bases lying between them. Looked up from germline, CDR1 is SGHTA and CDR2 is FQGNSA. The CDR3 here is CASSFQADTQYF. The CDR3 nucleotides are TGTGCCAGCAGCTTTCAGGCGGATACGCAGTATTTT.

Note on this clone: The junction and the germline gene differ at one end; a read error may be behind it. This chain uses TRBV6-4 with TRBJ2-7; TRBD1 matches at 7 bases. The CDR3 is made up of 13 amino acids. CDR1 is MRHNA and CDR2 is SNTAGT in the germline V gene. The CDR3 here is CASSEGQSSEQYF. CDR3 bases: TGTGCCAGCAGTGAGGGACAGTCCTCCGAGCAGTACTTC.

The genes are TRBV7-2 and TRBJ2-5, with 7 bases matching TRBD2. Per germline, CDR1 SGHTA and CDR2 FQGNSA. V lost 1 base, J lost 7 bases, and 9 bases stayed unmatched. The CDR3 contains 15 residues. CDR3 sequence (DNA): TGTGCCAGCAGCTTAGATTTGGGCGGGGGACGGACCCAGTACTTC. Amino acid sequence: CASSLDLGGGRTQYF.

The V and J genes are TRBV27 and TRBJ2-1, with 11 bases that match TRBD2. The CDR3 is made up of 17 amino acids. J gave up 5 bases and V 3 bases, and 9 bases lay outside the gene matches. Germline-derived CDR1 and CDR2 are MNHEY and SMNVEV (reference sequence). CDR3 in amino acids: CASSFPKLAGVHNEQFF. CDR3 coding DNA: TGTGCCAGCAGTTTTCCCAAACTAGCGGGGGTGCACAATGAGCAGTTCTTC.

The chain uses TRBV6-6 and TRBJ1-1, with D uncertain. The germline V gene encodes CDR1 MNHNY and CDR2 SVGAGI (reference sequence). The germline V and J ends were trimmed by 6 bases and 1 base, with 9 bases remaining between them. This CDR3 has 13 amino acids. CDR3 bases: TGTGCCAGCAGCGAGGATACGAACACTGAAGCTTTCTTT. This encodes CASSEDTNTEAFF.